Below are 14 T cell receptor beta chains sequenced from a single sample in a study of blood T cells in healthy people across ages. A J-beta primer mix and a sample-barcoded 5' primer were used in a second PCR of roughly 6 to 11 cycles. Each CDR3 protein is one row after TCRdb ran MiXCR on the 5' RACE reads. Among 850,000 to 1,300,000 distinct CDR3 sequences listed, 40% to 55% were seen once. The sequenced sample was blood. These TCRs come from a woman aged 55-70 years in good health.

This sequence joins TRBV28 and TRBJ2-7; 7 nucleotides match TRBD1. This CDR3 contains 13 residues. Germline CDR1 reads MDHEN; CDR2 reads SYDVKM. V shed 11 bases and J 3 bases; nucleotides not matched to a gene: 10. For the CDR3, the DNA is TGTGCCTGCGGTGGGGACAGCCTCTACGAGCAGTACTTC. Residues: CACGGDSLYEQYF.

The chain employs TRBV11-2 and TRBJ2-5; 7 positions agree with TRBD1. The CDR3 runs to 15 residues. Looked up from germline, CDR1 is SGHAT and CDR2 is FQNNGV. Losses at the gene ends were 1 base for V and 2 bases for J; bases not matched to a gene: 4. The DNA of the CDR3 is TGTGCCAGCAGCTTAGCTAGGGGGCTACAAGAGACCCAGTACTTC. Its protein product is CASSLARGLQETQYF. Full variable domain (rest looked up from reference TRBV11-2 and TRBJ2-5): EAGVAQSPRYKIIEKRQSVAFWCNPISGHATLYWYQQILGQGPKLLIQFQNNGVVDDSQLPKDRFSAERLKGVDSTLKIQPAKLEDSAVYLCASSLARGLQETQYFGPGTRLLVL.

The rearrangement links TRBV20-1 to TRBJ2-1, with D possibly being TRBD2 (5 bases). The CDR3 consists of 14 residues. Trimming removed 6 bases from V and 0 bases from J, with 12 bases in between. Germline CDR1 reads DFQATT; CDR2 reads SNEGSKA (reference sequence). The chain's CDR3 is CSARDYDSYNEQFF. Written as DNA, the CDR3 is TGCAGTGCCCGAGACTACGACTCCTACAATGAGCAGTTCTTC.

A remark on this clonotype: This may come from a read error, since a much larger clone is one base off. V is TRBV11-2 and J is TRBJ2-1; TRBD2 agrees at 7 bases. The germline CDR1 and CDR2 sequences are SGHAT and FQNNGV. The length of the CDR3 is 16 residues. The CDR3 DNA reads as TGTGCCAACAGCTTAGGCGGGGGAGAGAGGCTCGGTGAGCAGTTCTTC. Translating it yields CANSLGGGERLGEQFF.

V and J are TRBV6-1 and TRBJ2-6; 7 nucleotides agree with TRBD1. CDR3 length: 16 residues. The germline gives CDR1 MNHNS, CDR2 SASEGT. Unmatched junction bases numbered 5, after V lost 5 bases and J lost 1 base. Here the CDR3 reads CASSMNRGSGANVLTF. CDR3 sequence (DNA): TGTGCCAGCAGTATGAACAGGGGTTCTGGGGCCAACGTCCTGACTTTC.

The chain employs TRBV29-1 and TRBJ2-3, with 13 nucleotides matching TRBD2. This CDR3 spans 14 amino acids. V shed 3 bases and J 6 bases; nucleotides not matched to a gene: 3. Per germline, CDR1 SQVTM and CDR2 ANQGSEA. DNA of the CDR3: TGCAGCGTTGAGGTACTAGCGGGAGGGGATACGCAGTATTTT. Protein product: CSVEVLAGGDTQYF.

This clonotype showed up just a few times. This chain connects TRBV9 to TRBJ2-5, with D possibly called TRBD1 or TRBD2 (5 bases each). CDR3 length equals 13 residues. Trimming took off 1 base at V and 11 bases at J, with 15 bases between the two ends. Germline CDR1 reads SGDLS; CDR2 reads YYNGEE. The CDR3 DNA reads TGTGCCAGCAGCGTACAGGGCTCCGGCGGGCAGTACTTC. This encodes CASSVQGSGGQYF.

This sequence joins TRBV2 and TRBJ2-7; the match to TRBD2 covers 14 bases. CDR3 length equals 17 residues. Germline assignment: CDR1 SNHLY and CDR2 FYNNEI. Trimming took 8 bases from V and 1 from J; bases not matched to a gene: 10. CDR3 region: CASHRGLAGGESYEQYF. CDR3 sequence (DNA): TGTGCCAGCCACAGAGGACTAGCGGGAGGTGAATCCTACGAGCAGTACTTC.

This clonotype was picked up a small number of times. This chain's CDR3 is CASSVNRYSYGYTF. The CDR3 nucleotides read TGTGCCAGCAGCGTTAACAGGTACTCCTATGGCTACACCTTC. The chain couples TRBV9 to TRBJ1-2; tentatively, D is TRBD1 (5 bases). This CDR3 spans 14 amino acids. Trimming pared 2 bases from V and 4 bases from J, leaving 12 bases between. Germline V lookup: CDR1 SGDLS, CDR2 YYNGEE.

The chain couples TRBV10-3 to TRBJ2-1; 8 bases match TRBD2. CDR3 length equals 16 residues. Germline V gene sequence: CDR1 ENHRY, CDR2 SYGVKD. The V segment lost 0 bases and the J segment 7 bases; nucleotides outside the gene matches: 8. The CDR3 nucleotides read TGTGCCATCAGTGAGTCGGCTAGCGGGTCTAGGAATGAGCAGTTCTTC. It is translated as CAISESASGSRNEQFF.

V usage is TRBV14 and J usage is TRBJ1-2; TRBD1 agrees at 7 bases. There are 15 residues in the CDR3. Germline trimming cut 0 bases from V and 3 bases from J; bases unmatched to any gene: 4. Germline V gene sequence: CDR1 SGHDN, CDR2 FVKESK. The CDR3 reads CASSQERRGYYGYTF. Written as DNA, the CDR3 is TGTGCCAGCAGCCAAGAACGCAGGGGGTACTATGGCTACACCTTC.

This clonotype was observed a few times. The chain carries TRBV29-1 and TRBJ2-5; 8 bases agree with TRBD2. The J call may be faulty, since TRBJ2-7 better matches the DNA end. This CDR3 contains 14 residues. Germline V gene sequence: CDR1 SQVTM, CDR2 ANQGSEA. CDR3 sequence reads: CSVEVGLATGEQYF. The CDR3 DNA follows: TGCAGCGTTGAAGTCGGACTAGCAACGGGCGAGCAGTACTTC.

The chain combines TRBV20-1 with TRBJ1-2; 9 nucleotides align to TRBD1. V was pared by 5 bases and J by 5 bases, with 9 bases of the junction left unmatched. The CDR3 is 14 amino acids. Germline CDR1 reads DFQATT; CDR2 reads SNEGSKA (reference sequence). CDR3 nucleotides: TGCAGTGCTCCACCGACAGGGGGGAGTTATGGCTACACCTTC. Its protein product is CSAPPTGGSYGYTF.

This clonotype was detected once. The CDR3 sequence: CASSYAGASDTQYF. The CDR3 nucleotides are TGTGCCAGCAGTTACGCGGGGGCGTCAGATACGCAGTATTTT. The V call is TRBV6-6, the J call TRBJ2-3, with TRBD2 as a possible D gene (7 bases). Germline-derived CDR1 and CDR2 are MNHNY and SVGAGI (reference sequence). The CDR3 is made up of 14 amino acids. V was cut by 2 bases and J by 4 bases, with 10 bases left in between.